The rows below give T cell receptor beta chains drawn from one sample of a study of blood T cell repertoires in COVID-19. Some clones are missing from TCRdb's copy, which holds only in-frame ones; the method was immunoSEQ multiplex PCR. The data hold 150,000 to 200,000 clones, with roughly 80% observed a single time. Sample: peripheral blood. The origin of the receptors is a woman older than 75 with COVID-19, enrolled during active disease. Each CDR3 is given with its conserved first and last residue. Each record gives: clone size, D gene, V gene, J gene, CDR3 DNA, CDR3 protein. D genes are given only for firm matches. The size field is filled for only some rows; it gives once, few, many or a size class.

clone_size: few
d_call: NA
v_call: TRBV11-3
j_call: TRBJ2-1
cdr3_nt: TGTGCCAGCAGCTTAGGGCAGATCCATGAGCAGTTCTTC
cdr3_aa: CASSLGQIHEQFF

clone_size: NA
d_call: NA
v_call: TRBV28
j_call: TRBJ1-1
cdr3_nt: TGTGCCAGCAGGAGCGGAATGAACACTGAAGCTTTCTTT
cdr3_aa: CASRSGMNTEAFF

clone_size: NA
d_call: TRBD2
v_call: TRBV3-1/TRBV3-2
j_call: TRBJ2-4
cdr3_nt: TGTGCCAGCAACGGTCTGGGACTAGCGGGTCTTCTAGCCAAAAACATTCAGTACTTC
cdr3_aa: CASNGLGLAGLLAKNIQYF

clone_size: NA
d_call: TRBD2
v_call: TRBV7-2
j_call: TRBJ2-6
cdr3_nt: TGTGCCAGCAGCCCCCATGGGGGGGCTGGGGCCAACGTCCTGACTTTC
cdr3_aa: CASSPHGGAGANVLTF

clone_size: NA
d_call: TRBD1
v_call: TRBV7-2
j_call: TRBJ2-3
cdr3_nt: TGTGCCAGCAGCTTAGACAGGGGCGGGGATACGCAGTATTTT
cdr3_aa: CASSLDRGGDTQYF

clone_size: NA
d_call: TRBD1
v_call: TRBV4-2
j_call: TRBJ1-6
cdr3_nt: TGTGCCAGCAGTATCAGGACAGGGTATAATTCACCCCTCCACTTT
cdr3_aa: CASSIRTGYNSPLHF

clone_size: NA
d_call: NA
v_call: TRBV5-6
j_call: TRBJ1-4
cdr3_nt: TGTGCCAGCAGCTTGGGGACAAGCAATGAAAAACTGTTTTTT
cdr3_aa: CASSLGTSNEKLFF

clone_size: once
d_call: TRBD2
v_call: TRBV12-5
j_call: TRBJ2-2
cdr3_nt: TGTGCTAGTGGTTTGGCCCTGGGACTAGTAGTCGTCGGGGAGCTGTTTTTT
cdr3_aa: CASGLALGLVVVGELFF

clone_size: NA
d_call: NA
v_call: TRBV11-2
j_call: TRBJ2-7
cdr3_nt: TGTGCCAGCAGCCTAGGGGGGGGGTCCTACGAGCAGTACTTC
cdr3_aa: CASSLGGGSYEQYF

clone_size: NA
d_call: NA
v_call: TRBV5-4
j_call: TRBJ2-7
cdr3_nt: TGTGCCAGCAGCTTATGGGGGCCCGAAAGCAAGCAGTACTTC
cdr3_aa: CASSLWGPESKQYF

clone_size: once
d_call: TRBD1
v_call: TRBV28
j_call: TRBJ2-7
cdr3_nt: TGTGCCAGCAGTTCCTTTCGGGACAGCAGAGACTACGAGCAGTACTTC
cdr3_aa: CASSSFRDSRDYEQYF

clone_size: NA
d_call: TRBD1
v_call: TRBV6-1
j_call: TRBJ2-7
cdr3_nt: TGTGCCAGCAGTGAACAGGGGGCGCTGGCCGAGCAGTACTTC
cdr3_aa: CASSEQGALAEQYF

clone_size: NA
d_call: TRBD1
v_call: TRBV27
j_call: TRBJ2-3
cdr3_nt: TGTGCCAGTAGACAGGGGGTACAAACAGATACGCAGTATTTT
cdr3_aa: CASRQGVQTDTQYF

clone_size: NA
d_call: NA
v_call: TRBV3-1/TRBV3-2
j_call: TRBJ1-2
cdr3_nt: TGTGCCAGCAGCCTCCTCGACCGGGAGCTGACCTTC
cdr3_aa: CASSLLDRELTF

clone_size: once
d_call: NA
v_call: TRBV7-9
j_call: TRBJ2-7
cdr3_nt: TGTGCCAGCAGCCTCGATCTTTCCGGGGAGCAGTATTTC
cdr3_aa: CASSLDLSGEQYF

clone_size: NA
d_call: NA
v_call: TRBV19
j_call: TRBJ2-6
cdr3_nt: TGTGCCAGTAGTGCGAGTGGTAGCTCTGGGGCCAACGTCCTGACTTTC
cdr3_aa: CASSASGSSGANVLTF

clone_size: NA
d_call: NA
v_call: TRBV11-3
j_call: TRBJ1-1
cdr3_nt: TGTGCCAGCAGCTTAACTAACACTGAAGCTTTCTTT
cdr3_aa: CASSLTNTEAFF

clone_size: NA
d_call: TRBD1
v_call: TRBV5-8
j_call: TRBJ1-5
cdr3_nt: TGTGCCAGCACCCGGACAGGGGGGAATCAGCCCCAGCATTTT
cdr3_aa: CASTRTGGNQPQHF

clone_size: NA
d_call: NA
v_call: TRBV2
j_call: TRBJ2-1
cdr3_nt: TGTGCCAGCAGGGGTAGCCCAAGCTCCTACAATGAGCAGTTCTTC
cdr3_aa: CASRGSPSSYNEQFF

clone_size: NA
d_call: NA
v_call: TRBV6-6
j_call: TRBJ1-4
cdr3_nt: TGTGCCAGCAGTATTGTACAGGAAACTGAAAAACTGTTTTTT
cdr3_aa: CASSIVQETEKLFF

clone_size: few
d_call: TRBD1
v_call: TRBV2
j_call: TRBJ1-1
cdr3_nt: TGTGCCAGCAGCCCGACAGGGGCTTACACTGAAGCTTTCTTT
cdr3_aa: CASSPTGAYTEAFF

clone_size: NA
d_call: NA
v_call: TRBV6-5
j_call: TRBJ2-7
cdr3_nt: TGTGCCAGCAGTTCCTCCAGGGTTCCCTACGAGCAGTACTTC
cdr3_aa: CASSSSRVPYEQYF

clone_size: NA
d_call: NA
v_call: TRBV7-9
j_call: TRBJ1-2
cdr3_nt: TGTGCCAGCAGCTACACGACAGTTTCCTATGGCTACACCTTC
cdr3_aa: CASSYTTVSYGYTF

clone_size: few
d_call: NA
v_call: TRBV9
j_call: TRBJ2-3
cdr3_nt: TGTGCCAGCAGCGCACCCAGGCGGGGGCTGAGCACAGATACGCAGTATTTT
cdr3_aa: CASSAPRRGLSTDTQYF

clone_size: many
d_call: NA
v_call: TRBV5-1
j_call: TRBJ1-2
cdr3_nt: TGCGCCAGCAGCTTGGGACAGCACTATGGCTACACCTTC
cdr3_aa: CASSLGQHYGYTF